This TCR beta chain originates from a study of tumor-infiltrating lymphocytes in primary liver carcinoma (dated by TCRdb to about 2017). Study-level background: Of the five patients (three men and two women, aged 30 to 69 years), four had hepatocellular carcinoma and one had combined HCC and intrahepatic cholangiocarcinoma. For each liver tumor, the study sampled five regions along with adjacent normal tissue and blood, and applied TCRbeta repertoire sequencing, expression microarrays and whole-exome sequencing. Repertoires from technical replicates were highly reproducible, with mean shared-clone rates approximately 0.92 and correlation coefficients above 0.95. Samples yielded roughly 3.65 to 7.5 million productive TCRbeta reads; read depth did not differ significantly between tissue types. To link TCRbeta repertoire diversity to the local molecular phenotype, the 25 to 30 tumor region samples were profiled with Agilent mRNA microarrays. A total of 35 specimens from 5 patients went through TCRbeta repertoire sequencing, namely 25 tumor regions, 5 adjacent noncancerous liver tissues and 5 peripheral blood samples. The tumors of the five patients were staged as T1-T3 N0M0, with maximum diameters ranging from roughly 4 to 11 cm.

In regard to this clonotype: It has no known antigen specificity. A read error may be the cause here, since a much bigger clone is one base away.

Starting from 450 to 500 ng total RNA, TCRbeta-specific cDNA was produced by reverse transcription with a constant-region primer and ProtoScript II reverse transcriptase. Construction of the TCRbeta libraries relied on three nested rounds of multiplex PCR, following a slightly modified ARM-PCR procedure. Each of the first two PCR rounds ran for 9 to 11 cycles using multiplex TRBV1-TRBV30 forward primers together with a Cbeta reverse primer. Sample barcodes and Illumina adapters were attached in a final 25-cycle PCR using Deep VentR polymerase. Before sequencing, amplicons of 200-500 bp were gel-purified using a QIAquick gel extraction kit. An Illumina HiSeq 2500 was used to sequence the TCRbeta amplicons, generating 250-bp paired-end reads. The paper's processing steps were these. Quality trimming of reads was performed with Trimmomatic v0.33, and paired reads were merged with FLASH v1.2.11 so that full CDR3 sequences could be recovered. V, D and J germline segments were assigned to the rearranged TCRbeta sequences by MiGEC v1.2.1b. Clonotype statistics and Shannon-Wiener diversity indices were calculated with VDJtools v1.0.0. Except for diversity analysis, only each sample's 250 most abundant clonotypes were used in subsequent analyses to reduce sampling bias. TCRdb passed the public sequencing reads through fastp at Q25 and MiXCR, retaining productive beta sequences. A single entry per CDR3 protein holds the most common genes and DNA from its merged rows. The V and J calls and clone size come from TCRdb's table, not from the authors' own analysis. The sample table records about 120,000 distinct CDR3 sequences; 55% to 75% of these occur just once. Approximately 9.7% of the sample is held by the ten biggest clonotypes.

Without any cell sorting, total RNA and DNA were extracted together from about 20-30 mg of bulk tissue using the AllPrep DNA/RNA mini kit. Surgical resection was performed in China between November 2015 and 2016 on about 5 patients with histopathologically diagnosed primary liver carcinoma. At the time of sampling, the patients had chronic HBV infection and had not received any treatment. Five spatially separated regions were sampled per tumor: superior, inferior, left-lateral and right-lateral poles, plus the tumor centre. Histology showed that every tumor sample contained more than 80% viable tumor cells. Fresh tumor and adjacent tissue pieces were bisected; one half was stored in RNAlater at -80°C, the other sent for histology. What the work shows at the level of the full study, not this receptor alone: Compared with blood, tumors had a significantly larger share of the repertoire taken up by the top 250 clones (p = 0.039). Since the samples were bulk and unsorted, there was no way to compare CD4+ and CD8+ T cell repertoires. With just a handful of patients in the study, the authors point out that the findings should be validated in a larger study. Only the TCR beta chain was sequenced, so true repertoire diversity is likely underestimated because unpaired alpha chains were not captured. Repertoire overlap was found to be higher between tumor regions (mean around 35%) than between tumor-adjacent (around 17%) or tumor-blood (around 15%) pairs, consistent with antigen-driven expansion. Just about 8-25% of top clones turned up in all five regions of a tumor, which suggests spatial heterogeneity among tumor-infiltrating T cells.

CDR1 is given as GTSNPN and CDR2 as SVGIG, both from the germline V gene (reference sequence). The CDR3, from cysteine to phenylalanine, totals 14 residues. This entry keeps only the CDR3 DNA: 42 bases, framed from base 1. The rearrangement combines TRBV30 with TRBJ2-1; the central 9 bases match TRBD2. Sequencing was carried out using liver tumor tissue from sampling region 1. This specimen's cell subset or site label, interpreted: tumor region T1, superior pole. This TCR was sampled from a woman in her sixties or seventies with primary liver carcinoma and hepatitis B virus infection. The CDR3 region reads CDWGSGTSINEQFF. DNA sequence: TGTGACTGGGGCTCCGGGACTAGCATAAATGAGCAGTTCTTC.